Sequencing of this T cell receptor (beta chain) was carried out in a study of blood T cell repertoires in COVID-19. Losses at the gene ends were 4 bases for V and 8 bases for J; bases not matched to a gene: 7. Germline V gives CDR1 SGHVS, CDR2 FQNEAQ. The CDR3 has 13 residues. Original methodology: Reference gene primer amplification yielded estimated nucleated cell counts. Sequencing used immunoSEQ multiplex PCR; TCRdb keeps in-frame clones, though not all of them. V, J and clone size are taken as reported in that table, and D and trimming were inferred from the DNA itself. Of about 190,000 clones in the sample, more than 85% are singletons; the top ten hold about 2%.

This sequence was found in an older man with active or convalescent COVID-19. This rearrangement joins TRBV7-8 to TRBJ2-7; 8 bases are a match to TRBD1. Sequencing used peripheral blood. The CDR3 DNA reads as TGTGCCAGCAGCTCGACGGACAGGGCCAAGCAGTACTTC. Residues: CASSSTDRAKQYF.